What follows are 29 T cell receptor beta chains derived from one specimen sequenced in a study of blood T cell repertoires in COVID-19. Using immunoSEQ multiplex PCR, the repertoire was profiled, and TCRdb retains in-frame clones only, with some absent. The table includes 140,000 to 150,000 clones, around nine tenths detected once. Sequenced input: peripheral blood. The receptors shown here come from a human donor in a cohort sampled during active COVID-19.

The chain recombines TRBV5-4 with TRBJ2-7; TRBD2 matches 14 bases. With V trimmed by 4 bases and J by 4 bases, 10 bases remained unmatched. The CDR3 covers 17 residues. Germline assignment: CDR1 SGHNT and CDR2 YYREEE (reference sequence). The CDR3 here is CASSRGLAGAAGYEQYF. The DNA of the CDR3 is TGTGCCAGCAGCAGGGGACTAGCGGGGGCCGCAGGGTACGAGCAGTACTTC.

The CDR3 coding sequence is TGTGCCACCAGCGGTTCTAGCCGCACCGGGGAGCTGTTTTTT. This codes for CATSGSSRTGELFF. This sequence joins TRBV15 and TRBJ2-2; tentatively, D is TRBD2 (5 bases). CDR1 is LNHNV, CDR2 YYDKDF, per germline (reference sequence). The length of the CDR3 is 14 residues. The V gene lost 5 bases and the J gene lost 4 bases, with 11 bases spanning the gap.

The chain recombines TRBV9 with TRBJ2-2; 12 nucleotides agree with TRBD2. The CDR3 spans 17 residues. After removal of 1 base from V and 4 bases from J, the junction contained 5 bases not matched to a gene. The germline V gene encodes CDR1 SGDLS and CDR2 YYNGEE. This CDR3 reads CASSVLAGGTSTGELFF. Written as DNA, the CDR3 is TGTGCCAGCAGCGTACTAGCGGGGGGGACGAGCACCGGGGAGCTGTTTTTT. The full variable domain, its missing parts supplied by reference TRBV9 and TRBJ2-2, is DSGVTQTPKHLITATGQRVTLRCSPRSGDLSVYWYQQSLDQGLQFLIQYYNGEERAKGNILERFSAQQFPDLHSELNLSSLELGDSALYFCASSVLAGGTSTGELFFGEGSRLTVL.

V and J are TRBV7-9 and TRBJ1-1; no reliable D call. Per germline, CDR1 SEHNR and CDR2 FQNEAQ (reference sequence). This CDR3 has 12 amino acids. V lost 11 bases and J lost 4, with 14 bases in between. In DNA, the CDR3 is TGTGCCCTAGACAAAGGGAGCACTGAAGCTTTCTTT. It is translated as CALDKGSTEAFF.

The rearrangement joins TRBV28 to TRBJ1-2; D might be TRBD1 (6 bases). Looked up from germline, CDR1 is MDHEN and CDR2 is SYDVKM. The CDR3 covers 19 residues. The ends were cut back, 7 bases at V and 0 bases at J, with 27 bases in the middle. CDR3 protein: CASTPLKGRGWSANYGYTF. CDR3 sequence (DNA): TGTGCCAGCACCCCCCTAAAGGGTAGGGGGTGGTCAGCTAACTATGGCTACACCTTC.

This chain joins TRBV15 and TRBJ1-1; D call uncertain. V dropped 0 bases and J dropped 2 bases, with 10 bases sitting between them. The CDR3 runs to 15 residues. Germline-derived CDR1 and CDR2 are LNHNV and YYDKDF (reference sequence). In nucleotides, the CDR3 is TGTGCCACCAGCAGAGATCGAGGGCTTAACACTGAAGCTTTCTTT. The encoded protein is CATSRDRGLNTEAFF.

The CDR3 sequence: CASSKDRSSQPQHF. For the CDR3, the DNA is TGTGCCAGCAGCAAGGACAGAAGCTCACAGCCCCAGCATTTT. V is TRBV11-2 and J is TRBJ1-5, with D maybe TRBD1 (6 bases). Per germline, CDR1 SGHAT and CDR2 FQNNGV. V was shortened by 5 bases and J by 7 bases, with 15 bases between the two germline ends. This CDR3 comprises 14 residues.

The genes are TRBV18 and TRBJ2-7; 7 nucleotides align to TRBD1. The CDR3 covers 15 residues. Trimming removed 3 bases from V and 2 bases from J; junction bases left unmatched: 7. Germline V gives CDR1 KGHSH, CDR2 LQKENI. CDR3 loop: CASSPETGATYEQYF. The CDR3 DNA reads TGTGCCAGCTCACCGGAAACAGGGGCCACCTACGAGCAGTACTTC.

The CDR3 bases are TGTGCCAGCAGTTTACCCTCAGGGACTCCTGGGGCCAACGTCCTGACTTTC. Amino acid sequence: CASSLPSGTPGANVLTF. V gene TRBV28 combines with J gene TRBJ2-6; tentatively, D is TRBD2 (6 bases). This CDR3 has 17 amino acids. Germline V gives CDR1 MDHEN, CDR2 SYDVKM. Trimming took off 2 bases at V and 2 bases at J, with 13 bases between the two ends.

The chain joins TRBV28 to TRBJ1-1, with 7 positions matching TRBD1. Germline CDR1 and CDR2: MDHEN and SYDVKM. The CDR3 spans 15 residues. With 6 bases clipped from V and 10 bases from J, the junction kept 17 bases outside the gene matches. CDR3 protein: CASRLPGTAPGGAFF. The CDR3 DNA reads TGTGCCAGCAGATTACCTGGGACAGCCCCTGGGGGAGCTTTCTTT. The full variable domain, with the rest looked up from reference TRBV28 and TRBJ1-1, is DVKVTQSSRYLVKRTGEKVFLECVQDMDHENMFWYRQDPGLGLRLIYFSYDVKMKEKGDIPEGYSVSREKKERFSLILESASTNQTSMYLCASRLPGTAPGGAFFGQGTRLTVV.

This sequence joins TRBV19 and TRBJ2-2; weak D call: TRBD1 (6 bases). The germline gives CDR1 LNHDA, CDR2 SQIVND (reference sequence). There are 16 residues in the CDR3. V lost 6 bases and J lost 3, with 17 bases in between. The CDR3 loop reads CASSSPGVRDTGELFF. Here the CDR3 DNA reads TGTGCCAGTAGCTCACCAGGGGTGCGAGACACCGGGGAGCTGTTTTTT.

This rearrangement joins TRBV2 to TRBJ1-1; 10 nucleotides match TRBD1. Germline trimming cut 3 bases from V and 5 bases from J; bases unmatched to any gene: 9. This CDR3 comprises 16 residues. Germline V gives CDR1 SNHLY, CDR2 FYNNEI. The CDR3 nucleotides read TGTGCCAGCAGTGACCCGGGACAGGGGATAGGAACTGAAGCTTTCTTT. Protein product: CASSDPGQGIGTEAFF. The whole variable domain, filled in from reference TRBV2 and TRBJ1-1, reads EPEVTQTPSHQVTQMGQEVILRCVPISNHLYFYWYRQILGQKVEFLVSFYNNEISEKSEIFDDQFSVERPDGSNFTLKIRSTKLEDSAMYFCASSDPGQGIGTEAFFGQGTRLTVV.

The chain has TRBV6-2 or TRBV6-3 and TRBJ2-7, with 15 nucleotides matching TRBD2. V was pared by 2 bases and J by 7 bases, with 3 bases of the junction left unmatched. The germline V gene encodes CDR1 MNHEY and CDR2 SVGEGT. The CDR3 spans 15 residues. The CDR3 protein is CASSYEGLAGGEQYF. In nucleotides, the CDR3 is TGTGCCAGCAGTTACGAGGGACTAGCGGGGGGAGAGCAGTACTTC.

This sequence joins TRBV4-3 and TRBJ1-2; no firm D call. CDR1 and CDR2 (germline): LGHNA, YSLEER. V was shortened by 4 bases and J by 4 bases, with 16 bases between the two germline ends. This CDR3 has 15 amino acids. The CDR3: CASSPQSTIIYGYTF. DNA of the CDR3: TGCGCCAGCAGCCCCCAGTCAACTATCATCTATGGCTACACCTTC.

The V gene is TRBV15, the J gene TRBJ1-4; possible D gene TRBD1, 5 bases. The CDR3 runs to 16 residues. Deletions cut 1 base from V and 2 bases from J, with 11 bases between. Germline V CDR1 and CDR2: LNHNV, YYDKDF (reference sequence). CDR3 DNA: TGTGCCACCAGCAGAGGGACAAGCCGCACTAATGAAAAACTGTTTTTT. This translates into CATSRGTSRTNEKLFF.

The genes are TRBV4-2 and TRBJ2-5; 10 bases are shared with TRBD2. This CDR3 contains 19 residues. Trimming took 1 base from V and 4 from J; bases not matched to a gene: 15. Germline V lookup: CDR1 LGHNA, CDR2 YNFKEQ. The CDR3 loop reads CASSQAAIAGGPYPETQYF. In DNA, the CDR3 is TGTGCCAGCAGCCAAGCGGCAATAGCGGGAGGCCCTTATCCAGAGACCCAGTACTTC.

The CDR3 bases are TGTGCCAGCACCAAAGACAGGGGGACTAATTCACCCCTCCACTTT. Its translation is CASTKDRGTNSPLHF. The chain recombines TRBV6-5 with TRBJ1-6; 9 positions match TRBD1. The CDR3 spans 15 residues. Germline lookup yields CDR1 MNHEY and CDR2 SVGAGI. Unmatched junction bases numbered 7, after V lost 7 bases and J lost 6 bases.

The V gene is TRBV5-1, the J gene TRBJ1-2; D gene uncertain. The germline V gene encodes CDR1 SGHRS and CDR2 YFSETQ. This CDR3 is 14 amino acids long. Trimming pared 4 bases from V and 5 bases from J, leaving 15 bases between. As DNA, the CDR3 is TGCGCCAGCAGCGCGTACCGATCGGGGTATGGCTACACCTTC. Protein sequence: CASSAYRSGYGYTF.

The chain employs TRBV11-2 and TRBJ2-7; TRBD1 is a possible D gene (5 bases). The CDR3 is made up of 12 amino acids. Trimming removed 4 bases from V and 4 bases from J, with 8 bases in between. From germline, CDR1 is SGHAT and CDR2 FQNNGV. The CDR3 nucleotides read TGTGCCAGCAGCTCCGACAGATACGAGCAGTACTTC. This gives the protein CASSSDRYEQYF. Full variable domain (remainder filled in from reference TRBV11-2 and TRBJ2-7): EAGVAQSPRYKIIEKRQSVAFWCNPISGHATLYWYQQILGQGPKLLIQFQNNGVVDDSQLPKDRFSAERLKGVDSTLKIQPAKLEDSAVYLCASSSDRYEQYFGPGTRLTVT.

The rearrangement links TRBV28 to TRBJ2-7, with D perhaps matching TRBD2 (6 bases). CDR3 length equals 16 residues. The germline V gene encodes CDR1 MDHEN and CDR2 SYDVKM. The V end lost 5 bases, the J end lost 1 base, and 18 bases lay between the germline ends. The CDR3: CASSPPIGRGSYEQYF. The CDR3 region has the DNA TGTGCCAGCAGTCCCCCCATCGGGCGGGGTTCCTACGAGCAGTACTTC.

The chain combines TRBV11-2 with TRBJ2-3; D unclear. Trimming removed 5 bases at V and 1 base at J, with 16 bases between. Per germline, CDR1 SGHAT and CDR2 FQNNGV. The CDR3 runs 16 residues. CDR3 DNA: TGTGCCAGCAGCCCCCTTAGTCTAGGAGGCACAGATACGCAGTATTTT. As protein: CASSPLSLGGTDTQYF.

This clone occurred once. The chain recombines TRBV7-9 with TRBJ2-5; D might be TRBD2 (7 bases). Germline lookup yields CDR1 SEHNR and CDR2 FQNEAQ (reference sequence). The CDR3 sequence is 17 residues long. V was pared by 0 bases and J by 5 bases, with 19 bases between. Here the CDR3 reads CASSLALRGGEAETQYF. The CDR3 region has the DNA TGTGCCAGCAGCTTAGCGTTGAGGGGGGGCGAAGCGGAGACCCAGTACTTC.

This chain connects TRBV7-9 to TRBJ1-4, with 12 nucleotides matching TRBD1. The germline V gene has CDR1 SEHNR and CDR2 FQNEAQ (reference sequence). The V and J ends lost 4 bases and 3 bases, in that order; junction bases with no gene match: 9. This CDR3 has 18 residues. CDR3 loop: CASSYPRDRGPANEKLFF. The CDR3 bases are TGTGCCAGCAGCTACCCCCGGGACAGGGGGCCGGCTAATGAAAAACTGTTTTTT.

This chain joins TRBV28 and TRBJ1-5, with TRBD1 matching over 8 bases. The CDR3 totals 15 residues. Per the germline V gene, CDR1 is MDHEN and CDR2 is SYDVKM. Trimming cost V 6 bases and J 2 bases; bases outside gene matches: 6. The CDR3: CASSLDRGGNQPQHF. The CDR3 nucleotides are TGTGCCAGCAGCCTCGACAGGGGTGGCAATCAGCCCCAGCATTTT.

The V gene is TRBV9, the J gene TRBJ1-5; D unresolved. This CDR3 region has 16 residues. Germline V gene lookup returns CDR1 SGDLS and CDR2 YYNGEE. V was shortened by 0 bases and J by 1 base, with 11 bases between the two germline ends. The CDR3 sequence is CASSVGAGGSNQPQHF. The CDR3 region has the DNA TGTGCCAGCAGCGTAGGGGCAGGTGGGAGCAATCAGCCCCAGCATTTT.

The gene calls are TRBV6-5 and TRBJ2-7; 7 bases agree with TRBD1. The CDR3 sequence is 10 residues long. Germline-derived CDR1 and CDR2 are MNHEY and SVGAGI. The V segment lost 10 bases and the J segment 12 bases; nucleotides outside the gene matches: 9. The CDR3 coding sequence is TGTGCCACCAGCCAGACAGGGCCGTACTTC. This sequence encodes CATSQTGPYF.

V and J are TRBV19 and TRBJ1-4, with D possibly matching TRBD1 (6 bases). The CDR3 is 15 amino acids. Germline V gene lookup returns CDR1 LNHDA and CDR2 SQIVND (reference sequence). The V and J ends lost 5 bases and 4 bases respectively, with 14 bases between them. The CDR3 DNA sequence: TGTGCCAGTAGTGGCGCCAGGGGAAGTAATGAAAAACTGTTTTTT. Translation gives CASSGARGSNEKLFF.

The gene calls are TRBV4-2 and TRBJ2-3; maybe TRBD1 (5 bases). The CDR3 is made up of 16 amino acids. Deletions cut 1 base from V and 2 bases from J, with 13 bases between. The germline V gene encodes CDR1 LGHNA and CDR2 YNFKEQ. In DNA form, the CDR3 reads TGTGCCAGCAGCCAAGTAATGGCACAGGCCACAGATACGCAGTATTTT. Its translation: CASSQVMAQATDTQYF.

The chain is built from TRBV28 and TRBJ2-7; 9 nucleotides line up with TRBD1. After removal of 2 bases from V and 4 bases from J, the junction contained 6 bases not matched to a gene. The germline CDR1 and CDR2 sequences are MDHEN and SYDVKM. CDR3 length equals 15 residues. The CDR3 DNA reads TGTGCCAGCAGTTTACAGGGGACAGGGACATACGAGCAGTACTTC. Protein: CASSLQGTGTYEQYF.